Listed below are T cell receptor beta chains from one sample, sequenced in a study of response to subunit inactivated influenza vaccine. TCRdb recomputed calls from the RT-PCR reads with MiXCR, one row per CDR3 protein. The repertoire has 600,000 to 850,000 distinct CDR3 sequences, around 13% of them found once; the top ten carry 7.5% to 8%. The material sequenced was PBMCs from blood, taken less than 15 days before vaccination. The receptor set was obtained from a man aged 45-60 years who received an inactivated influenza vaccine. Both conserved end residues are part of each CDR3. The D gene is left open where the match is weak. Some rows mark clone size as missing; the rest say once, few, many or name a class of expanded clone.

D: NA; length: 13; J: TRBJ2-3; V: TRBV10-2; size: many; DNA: TGCGCCAGCAGTGAGGCCAGGGGAGATACGCAGTATTTT; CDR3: CASSEARGDTQYF
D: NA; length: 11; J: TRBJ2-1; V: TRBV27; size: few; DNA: TGTGCCAGAAACACGCCGTATGAGCAGTTCTTC; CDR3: CARNTPYEQFF
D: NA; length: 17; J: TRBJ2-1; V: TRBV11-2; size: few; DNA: TGTGCCAGCAGCTTAGGGTGGTTAGGGCACTCCTACAATGAGCAGTTCTTC; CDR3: CASSLGWLGHSYNEQFF
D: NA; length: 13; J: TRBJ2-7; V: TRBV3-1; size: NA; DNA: TGTGCCAGCAGGCATCAGGGGGGCTACGAGCAGTACTTC; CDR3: CASRHQGGYEQYF
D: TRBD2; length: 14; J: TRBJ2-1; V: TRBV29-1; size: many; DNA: TGCAGCGTTGAAGATGGGCGGGGGGACAATGAGCAGTTCTTC; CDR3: CSVEDGRGDNEQFF
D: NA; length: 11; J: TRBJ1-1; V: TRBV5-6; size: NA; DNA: TGTGCCAGCAGCTTTGGAGGGTTGGCTTTCTTT; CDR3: CASSFGGLAFF
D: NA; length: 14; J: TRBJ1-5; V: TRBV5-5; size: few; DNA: TGTGCCAGCAACAACGGGGGGCCGGCTCAGCCCCAGCATTTT; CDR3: CASNNGGPAQPQHF
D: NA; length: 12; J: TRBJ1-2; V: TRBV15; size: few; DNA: TGTGCCACCAGCAGAGACTTCTATGGCTACACCTTC; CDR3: CATSRDFYGYTF
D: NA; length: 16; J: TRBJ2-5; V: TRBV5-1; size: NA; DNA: TGCGCCAGCAGCTTGGGAACGTCTCTTATCCAAGAGACCCAGTACTTC; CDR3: CASSLGTSLIQETQYF
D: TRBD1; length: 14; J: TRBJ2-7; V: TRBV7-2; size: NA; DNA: TGTGCCAGCAGCTACGACAGGGTAGCGAACGAGCAGTACTTC; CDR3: CASSYDRVANEQYF
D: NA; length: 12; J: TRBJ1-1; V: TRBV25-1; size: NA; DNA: TGTGCCAGCAGTGCCGTGGGCACTGAAGCTTTCTTT; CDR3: CASSAVGTEAFF
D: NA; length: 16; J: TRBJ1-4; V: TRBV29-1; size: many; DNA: TGCAGCGTTGAAGCGCGGGGCGGGGCCGCGAATGAAAAACTGTTTTTT; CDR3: CSVEARGGAANEKLFF
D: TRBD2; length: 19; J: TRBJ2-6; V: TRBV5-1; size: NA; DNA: TGCGCCAGCAGCTTGATGGTACTAGCGGGAGCTCCTGGGGCCAACGTCCTGACTTTC; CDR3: CASSLMVLAGAPGANVLTF
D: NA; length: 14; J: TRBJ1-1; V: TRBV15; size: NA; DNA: TGTGCCACCAGCAGAGATCCCGCGAACACTGAAGCTTTCTTT; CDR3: CATSRDPANTEAFF
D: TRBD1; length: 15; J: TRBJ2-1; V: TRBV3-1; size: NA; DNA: TGTGCCTCCTCCCTCCGGGACAGGGGGCCCAATGAGCAGTTCTTC; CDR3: CASSLRDRGPNEQFF
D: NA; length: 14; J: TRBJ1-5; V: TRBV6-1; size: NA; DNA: TGTGCCAGCAGCAGGGACGGCCTCAATCAGCCCCAGCATTTT; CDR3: CASSRDGLNQPQHF
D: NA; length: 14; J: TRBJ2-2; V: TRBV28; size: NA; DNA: TGTGCCAGCAGTTTGCTAGGAGGCCCCGGGGAGCTGTTTTTT; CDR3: CASSLLGGPGELFF